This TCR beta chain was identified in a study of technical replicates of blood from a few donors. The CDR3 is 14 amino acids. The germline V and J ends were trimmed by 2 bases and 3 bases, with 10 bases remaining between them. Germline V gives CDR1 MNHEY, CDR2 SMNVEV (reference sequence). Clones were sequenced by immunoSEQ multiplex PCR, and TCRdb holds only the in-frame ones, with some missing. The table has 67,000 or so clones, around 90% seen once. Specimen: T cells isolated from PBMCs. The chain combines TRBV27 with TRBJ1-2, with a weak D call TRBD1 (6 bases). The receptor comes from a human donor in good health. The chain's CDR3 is CASSLKQGYYGYTF. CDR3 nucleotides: TGTGCCAGCAGTTTAAAACAGGGTTACTATGGCTACACCTTC.